Below are 11 T cell receptor beta chains sequenced from a single sample in a study of T cell repertoires in cytomegalovirus infection. TCRdb reanalysed the reads using MiXCR and keeps one entry per CDR3 protein. The table lists roughly 600,000 distinct CDR3 sequences, 20% to 30% of them singletons. Sequencing input: CD8+ T cells from PBMCs. The receptors stem from a human donor in good health (CMV status not recorded). Some clones in this sample may be carry-over from other donors' samples.

The chain recombines TRBV20-1 with TRBJ2-2, with D maybe TRBD2 (5 bases). Germline V gene data show CDR1 as DFQATT and CDR2 as SNEGSKA (reference sequence). This CDR3 has 13 amino acids. V was cut by 6 bases and J by 6 bases, with 14 bases left in between. The CDR3 DNA sequence: TGCAGTGCCAACCGCGCGGGTTCCGGGGAGCTGTTTTTT. This codes for CSANRAGSGELFF.

This clonotype was counted between two and nine times. The rearrangement links TRBV14 to TRBJ1-2; D uncertain. From germline, CDR1 is SGHDN and CDR2 FVKESK. Trimming removed 2 bases at V and 8 bases at J, with 15 bases between. There are 14 residues in the CDR3. The chain's CDR3 is CASSQWGSLYGYTF. CDR3 sequence (DNA): TGTGCCAGCAGCCAATGGGGATCCTTGTACGGCTACACCTTC.

This clonotype was recorded at least ten times. V usage is TRBV7-9 and J usage is TRBJ2-1, with no clear D. V lost 5 bases and J 7 bases, leaving 15 bases between the germline ends. Germline values: CDR1 SEHNR, CDR2 FQNEAQ (reference sequence). The CDR3 runs 14 residues. The CDR3: CASSPPLGGNEQFF. DNA for the CDR3: TGTGCCAGCAGCCCGCCCCTGGGTGGGAATGAGCAGTTCTTC.

A note on this clonotype: Possible read error: a much larger clone is one base away. The chain joins TRBV7-2 to TRBJ2-4, with D perhaps TRBD1 or TRBD2 (6 bases each). The CDR3 has 17 amino acids. Trimming stripped 4 bases from V and 1 base from J, with 17 bases between. The germline CDR1 and CDR2 sequences are SGHTA and FQGNSA. The CDR3 region is CASSSYEGGAAKNIQYF. CDR3 nucleotide sequence: TGTGCCAGCAGCTCCTACGAGGGGGGCGCGGCCAAAAACATTCAGTACTTC. Complete variable domain (other parts from reference TRBV7-2 and TRBJ2-4): GAGVSQSPSNKVTEKGKDVELRCDPISGHTALYWYRQSLGQGLEFLIYFQGNSAPDKSGLPSDRFSAERTGGSVSTLTIQRTQQEDSAVYLCASSSYEGGAAKNIQYFGAGTRLSVL.

The rearrangement uses TRBV28 and TRBJ2-7; D tentatively fits TRBD1 or TRBD2 (6 bases each). The length of the CDR3 is 14 residues. The V end was cut by 7 bases, the J end by 0 bases, with 13 bases between. Germline V gives CDR1 MDHEN, CDR2 SYDVKM. This CDR3 is CASKLRGDSYEQYV. CDR3 DNA sequence: TGTGCCAGCAAGTTGAGGGGGGACTCCTACGAGCAGTACGTC.

The chain recombines TRBV6-2 or TRBV6-3 with TRBJ2-5; D tentatively reads TRBD1 or TRBD2 (6 bases each). The germline gives CDR1 MNHEY, CDR2 SVGEGT. This CDR3 has 15 residues. With 0 bases removed from V and 4 bases from J, the gap between germline ends came to 12 bases. CDR3 region: CASSYSGGAGETQYF. The CDR3 coding sequence is TGTGCCAGCAGTTACTCCGGGGGCGCCGGAGAGACCCAGTACTTC.

The sample holds a few counts of this clonotype. The chain couples TRBV14 to TRBJ2-7, with D uncertain. The CDR3 length is 12 residues. Germline V gene data show CDR1 as SGHDN and CDR2 as FVKESK. Trimming removed 0 bases from V and 7 bases from J, with 7 bases in between. CDR3 bases: TGTGCCAGCAGCCAAGAAGGGCGAGAGCAGTACGTC. Protein product: CASSQEGREQYV.

Worth noting for this clonotype: The junction and the germline gene differ at one end; a read error may be behind it. The J gene is TRBJ1-5, the V gene TRBV28; D remains ambiguous. Germline assignment: CDR1 MDHEN and CDR2 SYDVKM. The CDR3 runs 14 residues. DNA for the CDR3: TGTGTCAGCAGTTTAGGAGGAGGCAATCAGCCCCAGCATTTT. It is translated as CVSSLGGGNQPQHF.

This clonotype was observed a few times. J is TRBJ2-1 and V is TRBV2, with D perhaps assigned TRBD1 or TRBD2 (7 bases each). The CDR3 consists of 14 residues. Trimming removed 10 bases at V and 6 bases at J, with 19 bases between. Germline V CDR1 and CDR2: SNHLY, FYNNEI. The CDR3 loop is CATPGGGDPNEQFF. CDR3 coding DNA: TGTGCCACCCCAGGGGGGGGGGACCCCAATGAGCAGTTCTTC.

This clonotype was seen only a few times. The chain has TRBV6-6 and TRBJ2-1, with 9 bases lining up with TRBD2. The V gene's germline CDR1 is MNHNY and CDR2 SVGAGI (reference sequence). The V and J ends lost 2 bases and 2 bases, in that order; junction bases with no gene match: 4. The CDR3 has 16 residues. The DNA of the CDR3 is TGTGCCAGCAGTTACGTCGCGGGGGGGGCCTACAATGAGCAGTTCTTC. Amino acids: CASSYVAGGAYNEQFF.

About this clonotype itself: Germline and junction disagree at one end, which may indicate a read error. V usage is TRBV6-2 or TRBV6-3 and J usage is TRBJ1-1; D gene ambiguous. This CDR3 is built from 13 residues. Germline values: CDR1 MNHEY, CDR2 SVGEGT. CDR3 nucleotides: TGTGTCAGCAGTCCGGTTCCAGACACTGAAGCTTTCTTT. Protein: CVSSPVPDTEAFF.